A single sample gave rise to the 9 T cell receptor beta chains below, sequenced in a study of blood T cell repertoires in COVID-19. Here immunoSEQ multiplex PCR was the method, and the copy in TCRdb shows in-frame clones only, minus some. The repertoire holds fewer than 300,000 clones, with roughly 93% as singletons. Source material: PBMCs or T cells enriched from blood (not recorded which). These receptors were taken from a woman in her thirties or forties with acute COVID-19.

The chain recombines TRBV11-3 with TRBJ2-7; 10 bases match TRBD1. With V trimmed by 2 bases and J by 2 bases, 3 bases remained unmatched. Germline assignment: CDR1 SGHNT and CDR2 YENEEA. This CDR3 contains 15 residues. CDR3 DNA: TGTGCCAGCAGCTTAATGGGACAGGGGCCCTACGAGCAGTACTTC. It encodes CASSLMGQGPYEQYF. The entire variable domain, with the rest obtained from reference TRBV11-3 and TRBJ2-7, is as follows: EAGVVQSPRYKIIEKKQPVAFWCNPISGHNTLYWYLQNLGQGPELLIRYENEEAVDDSQLPKDRFSAERLKGVDSTLKIQPAELGDSAVYLCASSLMGQGPYEQYFGPGTRLTVT.

The chain recombines TRBV30 with TRBJ2-2, with D uncertain. The CDR3 extends over 12 amino acids. Germline CDR1 is GTSNPN and CDR2 is SVGIG (reference sequence). V lost 3 bases, J lost 6 bases, and 8 bases lay in between. In DNA, the CDR3 is TGTGCCTGGAGGCCGCGCTCCGGGGAGCTGTTTTTT. Translated, it gives CAWRPRSGELFF.

The chain combines TRBV7-9 with TRBJ1-2; D gene unclear. The germline V gene encodes CDR1 SEHNR and CDR2 FQNEAQ (reference sequence). The CDR3 is 13 amino acids. The V and J ends lost 3 bases and 4 bases respectively, with 9 bases between them. The CDR3 loop is CASSFAGVYGYTF. CDR3 nucleotide sequence: TGTGCCAGCAGCTTCGCGGGCGTCTATGGCTACACCTTC.

To note about this clone: Additional DNA sequences in this sample encode the identical CDR3. Here the CDR3 DNA reads TGTGCCAGCAGTTTCAGCGGGAGCTCCTACAATGAGCAGTTCTTC. As protein: CASSFSGSSYNEQFF. J is TRBJ2-1 and V is TRBV7-2, with 8 bases matching TRBD2. V was clipped by 6 bases and J by 0 bases; unmatched bases: 4. Looked up from germline, CDR1 is SGHTA and CDR2 is FQGNSA. The CDR3 spans 15 residues.

The J gene is TRBJ2-7, the V gene TRBV5-4, with D unresolved. Trimming took 0 bases from V and 13 from J, leaving 20 bases between them. Germline lookup yields CDR1 SGHNT and CDR2 YYREEE (reference sequence). This CDR3 is built from 14 residues. The CDR3 here is CASSLGVPAVREYF. The CDR3 DNA is TGTGCCAGCAGCTTGGGAGTACCGGCGGTACGAGAATACTTC.

The rearrangement joins TRBV28 to TRBJ2-5; D gene ambiguous. This CDR3 has 14 amino acids. Trimming left V 1 base short and J 9 bases short, with 15 bases between. CDR1 is MDHEN and CDR2 is SYDVKM in the germline V gene. The CDR3 coding sequence is TGTGCCAGCAGTTTATCATTCTTATTTCGGTCCCAGTACTTC. This translates into CASSLSFLFRSQYF.

This chain connects TRBV7-9 to TRBJ1-5, with D possibly being TRBD1 (5 bases). The CDR3 is 18 amino acids. Looked up from germline, CDR1 is SEHNR and CDR2 is FQNEAQ (reference sequence). The V gene lost 5 bases and the J gene lost 3 bases, with 23 bases spanning the gap. The CDR3 bases are TGTGCCAGCAGCCTAAGGGGAGGGTTCGACGATAACAATCAGCCCCAGCATTTT. This translates into CASSLRGGFDDNNQPQHF.

The chain employs TRBV29-1 and TRBJ2-5; D is perhaps TRBD2 (6 bases). Trimming shortened V by 6 bases and J by 4 bases, and 12 bases separated the two germline ends. CDR3 length: 12 amino acids. Germline CDR1 reads SQVTM; CDR2 reads ANQGSEA. The CDR3 region has the DNA TGCAGCGTCGAGGGAGGAGTAGAGACCCAGTACTTC. It yields the protein CSVEGGVETQYF.

This rearrangement joins TRBV3-1 (or the pseudogene TRBV3-2) to TRBJ1-2; 9 nucleotides match TRBD1. CDR3 length equals 13 residues. The trim removed 6 bases at V and 8 bases at J, leaving 7 bases unmatched. Germline CDR1 is LGHDT and CDR2 is YNNKEL (reference sequence). The DNA for the CDR3 is TGTGCCAGCAGTCTGGACAGGGGAGAAGGCTACACCTTC. Its protein product is CASSLDRGEGYTF.